This entry lists 2 T cell receptor beta chains sequenced from one sample in a study of T cells in Graves' hyperthyroidism and ophthalmopathy. Researchers took RNA transcripts and amplified the TCR beta CDR3 regions from them. The primer set for the first-round RT-PCR of the TCR CDR3 was HTBI. TCRdb independently ran MiXCR on the multiplex PCR reads; one entry per CDR3 protein. The table has roughly 300,000 distinct CDR3 sequences, 25% seen once; the top ten hold about a quarter. Sequenced input: blood. The receptors originated from a man aged 40-49 years with Graves' hyperthyroidism that later progressed to Graves' ophthalmopathy.

This clonotype was counted a few times. The V and J genes are TRBV16 and TRBJ1-1; tentative D call: TRBD1 (6 bases). This CDR3 region has 19 residues. The germline CDR1 and CDR2 sequences are KGHSY and FQNENV. The germline V and J ends were trimmed by 2 bases and 5 bases, with 27 bases remaining between them. CDR3 bases: TGTGCCAGCAGCCAACCCCTTCAGATACCAACAGGGTGGAGGACTGAAGCTTTCTTT. This gives the protein CASSQPLQIPTGWRTEAFF.

Of note for this clonotype: A clone one base away is much larger, so this may be a read error. Here the CDR3 reads CASSLQGIGTGKLFF. CDR3 in DNA: TGTGCCAGCAGCTTACAGGGAATCGGCACCGGGAAGCTGTTTTTT. The chain employs TRBV7-3 and TRBJ2-2; TRBD1 or TRBD2 may be the D gene (5 bases each). The CDR3 covers 15 residues. Germline V lookup: CDR1 SGHTA, CDR2 FQGTGA.